This entry lists 13 T cell receptor beta chains sequenced from one sample in a study of cytomegalovirus exposure and HLA in healthy donors. PCR was performed using 60 Vbeta and 13 Jbeta primers. The assay was immunoSEQ multiplex PCR, and TCRdb's table has in-frame clones only and misses some. Here the sample spans some 63,000 clones, roughly 84% being singletons. The sample taken for sequencing was PBMCs. The receptors stem from a human donor in good health.

This rearrangement joins TRBV13 to TRBJ1-4, with 8 bases identical to TRBD1. The CDR3 is made up of 16 amino acids. J lost 7 bases, V lost 5 bases, and 12 bases had no gene match. CDR1 and CDR2 from the germline V gene are PRHDT and FYEKMQ (reference sequence). The CDR3 bases are TGTGCCAGCAGCATTTTAGGGGGGACAGGTGGTGAAAAACTGTTTTTT. As protein: CASSILGGTGGEKLFF.

J is TRBJ1-3 and V is TRBV7-4; perhaps TRBD1 as D (5 bases). Looked up from germline, CDR1 is SGHVT and CDR2 is SQSDAQ. The CDR3 runs to 15 residues. The ends were cut back, 3 bases at V and 0 bases at J, with 9 bases in the middle. The CDR3 reads CASSLYRLSGNTIYF. The CDR3, as DNA: TGTGCCAGCAGCTTGTACAGGCTCTCTGGAAACACCATATATTTT.

The V call is TRBV6-1, the J call TRBJ1-4, with 7 bases lining up with TRBD1. Trimming took 6 bases from V and 6 from J; bases not matched to a gene: 7. There are 14 residues in the CDR3. Per the germline V gene, CDR1 is MNHNS and CDR2 is SASEGT. CDR3: CASRSGTDYEKLFF. The CDR3 DNA sequence: TGTGCCAGCAGATCCGGGACAGATTATGAAAAACTGTTTTTT.

CDR3 sequence (DNA): TGCGCCAGCAGCCCGCGGGCGGGACAGGCATCCTACGAGCAGTACTTC. Protein product: CASSPRAGQASYEQYF. The chain uses TRBV5-1 and TRBJ2-7; the match to TRBD1 covers 8 bases. The J segment lost 1 base and the V segment lost 4 bases, leaving 10 bases of the junction unmatched. CDR3 length: 16 residues. Germline lookup yields CDR1 SGHRS and CDR2 YFSETQ. The complete variable domain, with remaining parts taken from reference TRBV5-1 and TRBJ2-7, reads KAGVTQTPRYLIKTRGQQVTLSCSPISGHRSVSWYQQTPGQGLQFLFEYFSETQRNKGNFPGRFSGRQFSNSRSEMNVSTLELGDSALYLCASSPRAGQASYEQYFGPGTRLTVT.

The chain is built from TRBV9 and TRBJ2-2; 11 positions agree with TRBD2. Trimming at V came to 3 bases and at J to 0 bases, leaving 4 bases not matched to a gene. Germline assignment: CDR1 SGDLS and CDR2 YYNGEE. The length of the CDR3 is 17 residues. This CDR3 is CASSAPGLAANTGELFF. CDR3 DNA: TGTGCCAGCAGCGCACCGGGACTAGCGGCGAACACCGGGGAGCTGTTTTTT. The variable domain in full, completed from reference TRBV9 and TRBJ2-2, reads DSGVTQTPKHLITATGQRVTLRCSPRSGDLSVYWYQQSLDQGLQFLIQYYNGEERAKGNILERFSAQQFPDLHSELNLSSLELGDSALYFCASSAPGLAANTGELFFGEGSRLTVL.

The chain joins TRBV7-9 to TRBJ2-5; 8 bases map to TRBD2. The V gene end was trimmed by 5 bases and the J gene end by 1 base; junction bases not matched to a gene: 6. The CDR3 runs 15 residues. CDR1 and CDR2 from the germline V gene are SEHNR and FQNEAQ (reference sequence). For the CDR3, the DNA is TGTGCCAGCAGCGCCTTTAGCGGGGCCCAAGAGACCCAGTACTTC. Translated: CASSAFSGAQETQYF.

The rearrangement links TRBV27 to TRBJ2-5; tentatively, D is TRBD2 (5 bases). The CDR3 totals 13 residues. Germline lookup yields CDR1 MNHEY and CDR2 SMNVEV (reference sequence). V lost 6 bases to trimming and J lost 7 bases, with 15 bases between them. The CDR3 here is CASSSGDAGTQYF. In nucleotides, the CDR3 is TGTGCCAGCAGCAGCGGAGATGCGGGGACCCAGTACTTC.

This chain connects TRBV6-4 to TRBJ2-2, with a weak D call TRBD2 (6 bases). CDR3 size: 16 residues. Trimming cost V 4 bases and J 2 bases, with 14 bases left between them. Germline CDR1 MRHNA, CDR2 SNTAGT. The CDR3 reads CASSVGGGDNTGELFF. In nucleotides, the CDR3 is TGTGCCAGCAGTGTAGGTGGAGGGGATAACACCGGGGAGCTGTTTTTT.

V is TRBV30 and J is TRBJ1-2, with 8 bases fitting TRBD1. CDR1 is GTSNPN, CDR2 SVGIG, per germline (reference sequence). CDR3 size: 14 residues. Losses at the gene ends were 1 base for V and 5 bases for J; bases not matched to a gene: 6. DNA for the CDR3: TGTGCCTGGAGTGGACAGGGGCGGGGGTATGGCTACACCTTC. Amino acids: CAWSGQGRGYGYTF.

This clone was observed a few times. J is TRBJ2-5 and V is TRBV2; D remains ambiguous. The CDR3 has 11 amino acids. Germline V gives CDR1 SNHLY, CDR2 FYNNEI. Trimming left V 3 bases short and J 5 bases short, with 4 bases between. Here the CDR3 reads CASSERETQYF. Here the CDR3 DNA reads TGTGCCAGCAGTGAGAGGGAGACCCAGTACTTC.

The chain links TRBV7-8 to TRBJ2-1; D perhaps matches TRBD2 (6 bases). Trimming removed 4 bases at V and 3 bases at J, with 16 bases between. Germline V CDR1 and CDR2: SGHVS, FQNEAQ. CDR3 length: 16 amino acids. CDR3 residues: CASSSRELAGYNEQFF. The CDR3 DNA reads as TGTGCCAGCAGCTCCAGGGAACTAGCTGGCTACAATGAGCAGTTCTTC. The variable domain in full, completed from reference TRBV7-8 and TRBJ2-1, reads GAGVSQSPRYKVAKRGQDVALRCDPISGHVSLFWYQQALGQGPEFLTYFQNEAQLDKSGLPSDRFFAERPEGSVSTLKIQRTQQEDSAVYLCASSSRELAGYNEQFFGPGTRLTVL.

The gene calls are TRBV6-6 and TRBJ1-2, with 7 nucleotides matching TRBD1. The trim removed 5 bases at V and 0 bases at J, leaving 9 bases unmatched. Germline lookup yields CDR1 MNHNY and CDR2 SVGAGI (reference sequence). There are 16 residues in the CDR3. The CDR3 nucleotides are TGTGCCAGCAGTACCCATACAGGGGCCCCTAACTATGGCTACACCTTC. It specifies CASSTHTGAPNYGYTF.

This rearrangement joins TRBV29-1 to TRBJ2-7; 9 bases match TRBD1. The CDR3 consists of 14 residues. Germline values: CDR1 SQVTM, CDR2 ANQGSEA. After removal of 7 bases from V and 4 bases from J, the junction contained 11 bases not matched to a gene. The CDR3 DNA follows: TGCAGCGCTACAGGGGGCGCGACGATTTACGAGCAGTACTTC. Translation: CSATGGATIYEQYF.